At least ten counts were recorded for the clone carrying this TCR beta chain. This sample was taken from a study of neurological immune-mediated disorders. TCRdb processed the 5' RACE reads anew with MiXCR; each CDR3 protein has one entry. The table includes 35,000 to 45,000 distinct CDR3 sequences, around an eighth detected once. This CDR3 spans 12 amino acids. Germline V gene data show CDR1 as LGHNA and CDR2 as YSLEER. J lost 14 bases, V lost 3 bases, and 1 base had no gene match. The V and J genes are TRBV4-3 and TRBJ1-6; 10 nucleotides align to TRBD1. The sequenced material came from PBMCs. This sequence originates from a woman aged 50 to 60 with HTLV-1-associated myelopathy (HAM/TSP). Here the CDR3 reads CASSQGTGALHF. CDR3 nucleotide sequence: TGCGCCAGCAGCCAGGGGACAGGGGCCCTCCACTTT.